This T cell receptor beta chain was identified during a study of blood T cell repertoires in COVID-19. Study details: Sources were T cells, B-cell-depleted T cells, or PBMCs; the material itself was cDNA or gDNA.

Produced via immunoSEQ multiplex PCR; TCRdb's table is partial and in-frame only. Among 250,000 to 350,000 clones, 80% to 95% were seen once, and the ten largest hold 6% to 7%. The CDR3 is made up of 17 amino acids. Trimming cost V 7 bases and J 0 bases, with 22 bases left between them. Germline CDR1 and CDR2: SGHRS and YFSETQ. The Seattle site enrolled patients during active infection and followed them longitudinally. Sequencing input: peripheral blood. This sequence originates from a woman aged 30 to 39 with COVID-19, enrolled during active disease. This sequence joins TRBV5-1 and TRBJ1-1; no clear D. The CDR3 bases are TGCGCCAGCTCTCCCGGTGCGACGGCGGGGTTGAACACTGAAGCTTTCTTT. This sequence encodes CASSPGATAGLNTEAFF. Full variable domain (rest looked up from reference TRBV5-1 and TRBJ1-1): KAGVTQTPRYLIKTRGQQVTLSCSPISGHRSVSWYQQTPGQGLQFLFEYFSETQRNKGNFPGRFSGRQFSNSRSEMNVSTLELGDSALYLCASSPGATAGLNTEAFFGQGTRLTVV.